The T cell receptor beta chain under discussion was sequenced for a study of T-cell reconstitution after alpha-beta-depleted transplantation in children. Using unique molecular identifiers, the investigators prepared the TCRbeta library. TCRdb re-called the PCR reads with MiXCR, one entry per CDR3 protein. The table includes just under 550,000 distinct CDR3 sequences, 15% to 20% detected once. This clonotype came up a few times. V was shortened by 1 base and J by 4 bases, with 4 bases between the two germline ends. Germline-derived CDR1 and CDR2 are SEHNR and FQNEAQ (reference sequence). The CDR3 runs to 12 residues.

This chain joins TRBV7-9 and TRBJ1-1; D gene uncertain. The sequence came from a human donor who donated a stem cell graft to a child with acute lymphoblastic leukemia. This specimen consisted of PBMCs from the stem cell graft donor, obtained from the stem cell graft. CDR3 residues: CASSLVVTEAFF. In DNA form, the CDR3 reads TGTGCCAGCAGCTTAGTGGTCACTGAAGCTTTCTTT.